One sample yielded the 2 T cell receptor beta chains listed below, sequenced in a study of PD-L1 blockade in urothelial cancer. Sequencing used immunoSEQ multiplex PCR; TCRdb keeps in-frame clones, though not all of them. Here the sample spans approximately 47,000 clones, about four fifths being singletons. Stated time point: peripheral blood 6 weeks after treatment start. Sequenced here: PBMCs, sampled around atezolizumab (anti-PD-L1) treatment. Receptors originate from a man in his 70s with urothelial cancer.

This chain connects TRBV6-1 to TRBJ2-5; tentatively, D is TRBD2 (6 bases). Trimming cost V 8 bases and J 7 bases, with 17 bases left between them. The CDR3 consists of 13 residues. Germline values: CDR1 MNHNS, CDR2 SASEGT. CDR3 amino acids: CASFRPAGLTQYF. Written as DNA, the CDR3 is TGTGCCAGCTTCCGCCCGGCGGGGCTGACCCAGTACTTC.

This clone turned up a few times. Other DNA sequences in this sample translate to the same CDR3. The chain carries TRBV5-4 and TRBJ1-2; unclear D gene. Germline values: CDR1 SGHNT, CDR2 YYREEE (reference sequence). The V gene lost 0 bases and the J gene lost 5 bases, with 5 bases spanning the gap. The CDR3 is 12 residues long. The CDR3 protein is CASSLDSYGYTF. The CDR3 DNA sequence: TGTGCCAGCAGCTTGGACAGTTATGGCTACACCTTC.